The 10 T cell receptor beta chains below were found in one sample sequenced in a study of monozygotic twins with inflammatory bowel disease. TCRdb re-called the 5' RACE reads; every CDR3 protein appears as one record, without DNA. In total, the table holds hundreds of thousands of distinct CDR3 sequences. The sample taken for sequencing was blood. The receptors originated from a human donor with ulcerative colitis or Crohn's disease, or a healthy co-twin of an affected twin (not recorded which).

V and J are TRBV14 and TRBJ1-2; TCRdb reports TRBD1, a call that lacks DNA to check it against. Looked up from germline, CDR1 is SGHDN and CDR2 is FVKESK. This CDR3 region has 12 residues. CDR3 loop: CASSRTLYGYTF.

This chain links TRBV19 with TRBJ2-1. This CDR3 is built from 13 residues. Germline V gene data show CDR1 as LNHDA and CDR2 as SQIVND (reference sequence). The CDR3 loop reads CASSIRDSNEQFF.

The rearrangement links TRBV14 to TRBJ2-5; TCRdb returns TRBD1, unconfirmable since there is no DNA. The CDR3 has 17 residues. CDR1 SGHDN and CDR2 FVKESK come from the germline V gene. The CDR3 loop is CASSRTRTTTSQETQYF.

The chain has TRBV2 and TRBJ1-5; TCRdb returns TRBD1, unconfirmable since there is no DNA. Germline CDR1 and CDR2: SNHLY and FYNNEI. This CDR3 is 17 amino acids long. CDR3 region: CASSRTYGGLDYHPQHF.

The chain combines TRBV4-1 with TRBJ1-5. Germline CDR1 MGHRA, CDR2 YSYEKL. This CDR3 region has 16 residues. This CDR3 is CASSQAGGPGSFPQHF.

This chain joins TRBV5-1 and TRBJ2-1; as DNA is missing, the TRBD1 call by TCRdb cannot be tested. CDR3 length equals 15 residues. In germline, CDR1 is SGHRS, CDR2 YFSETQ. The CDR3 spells CASSLGGGEVNEQFF.

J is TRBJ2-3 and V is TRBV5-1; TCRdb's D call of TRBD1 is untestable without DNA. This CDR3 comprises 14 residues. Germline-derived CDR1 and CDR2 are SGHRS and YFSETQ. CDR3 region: CASSGASSTDTQYF.

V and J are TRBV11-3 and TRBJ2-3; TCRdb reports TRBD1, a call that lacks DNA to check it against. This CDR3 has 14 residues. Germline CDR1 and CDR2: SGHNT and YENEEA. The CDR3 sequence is CASSYEGETDTQYF.

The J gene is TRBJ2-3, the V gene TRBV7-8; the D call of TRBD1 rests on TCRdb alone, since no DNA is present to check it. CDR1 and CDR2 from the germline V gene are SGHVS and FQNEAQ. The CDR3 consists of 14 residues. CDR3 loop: CASSLFTGPDTQYF.

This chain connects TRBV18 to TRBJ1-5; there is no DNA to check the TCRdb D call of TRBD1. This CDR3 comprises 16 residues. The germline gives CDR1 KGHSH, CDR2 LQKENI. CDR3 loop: CASSPSGTVMNQPQHF.